Listed below are T cell receptor beta chains from one sample, sequenced in a study of PD-L1 blockade in urothelial cancer. TCRdb keeps only in-frame clones here, not all; method: immunoSEQ multiplex PCR. The sample yields roughly 50,000 clones, approximately 80% seen once. The sample here was PBMCs, taken around atezolizumab (anti-PD-L1) treatment. The receptor set was obtained from a man in his 70s with urothelial cancer. Each CDR3 is given with its conserved first and last residue. A D gene is named only where the DNA matches it firmly. A clone size is listed for some rows: how often the clone was seen (once, few, many), or a class if it is expanded.

V: TRBV2; D: TRBD1; size: few; J: TRBJ2-7; DNA: TGTGCCAGCGCCGCGGACAGGGACTACGAGCAGTACTTC; CDR3: CASAADRDYEQYF
V: TRBV7-7; D: NA; size: NA; J: TRBJ2-4; DNA: TGTGCCGAGTCGGGTCGCAAAAACATTCAGTACTTC; CDR3: CAESGRKNIQYF
V: TRBV30; D: TRBD2; size: NA; J: TRBJ2-3; DNA: TGTGCCTGGAGTGGCGGGAGTGTTTATACGCAGTATTTT; CDR3: CAWSGGSVYTQYF
V: TRBV2; D: TRBD1; size: NA; J: TRBJ2-2; DNA: TGTGCCAGCAGGGGGGACAGGGCGTCCGGGGAGCTGTTTTTT; CDR3: CASRGDRASGELFF
V: TRBV7-2; D: TRBD1; size: NA; J: TRBJ1-3; DNA: TGTGCCAGCGGCCGACAGGGGTCTGGAAACACCATATATTTT; CDR3: CASGRQGSGNTIYF
V: TRBV9; D: NA; size: NA; J: TRBJ1-4; DNA: TGTGCCAGCAGCTCCCCTGCAACTAATGAAAAACTGTTTTTT; CDR3: CASSSPATNEKLFF
V: TRBV19; D: NA; size: few; J: TRBJ2-7; DNA: TGTGCCAGTAGTACTCCTCTAGCGTACGAGCAGTACTTC; CDR3: CASSTPLAYEQYF
V: TRBV9; D: NA; size: NA; J: TRBJ1-4; DNA: TGTGCCAGCAGCCCCTGGAGGGGAGATGAAAAACTGTTTTTT; CDR3: CASSPWRGDEKLFF
V: TRBV19; D: NA; size: NA; J: TRBJ2-7; DNA: TGTGCCAGTAGTCAAGCCATCCTTCTATACGAGCAGTACTTC; CDR3: CASSQAILLYEQYF
V: TRBV7-3; D: TRBD2; size: NA; J: TRBJ2-7; DNA: TGTGCCAGCAGCTTGCTGGGACTAGCGGGTGACTTTTCCCCCTCCTACGAGCAGTACTTC; CDR3: CASSLLGLAGDFSPSYEQYF
V: TRBV6-6; D: NA; size: NA; J: TRBJ1-2; DNA: TGTGCCAGCAGTTCGACAGTCTATGGCTACACCTTC; CDR3: CASSSTVYGYTF
V: TRBV18; D: TRBD1; size: few; J: TRBJ2-7; DNA: TGTGCCAGCTCACCCCCGGGACAGGGGTACTACGAGCAGTACTTC; CDR3: CASSPPGQGYYEQYF
V: TRBV7-9; D: TRBD1; size: NA; J: TRBJ2-2; DNA: TGTGCCAGCAGCTCTCGGCCTGGACAGGGAGTGCTGTTTTTT; CDR3: CASSSRPGQGVLFF
V: TRBV30; D: NA; size: few; J: TRBJ2-6; DNA: TGTGCCTGGTCCGGGACTGTGTCTTCTGGGGCCAACGTCCTGACTTTC; CDR3: CAWSGTVSSGANVLTF
V: TRBV7-8; D: TRBD2; size: NA; J: TRBJ2-5; DNA: TGTGCCAGCAGCCCTACTAGCGTGACCCAGTACTTC; CDR3: CASSPTSVTQYF
V: TRBV7-9; D: NA; size: NA; J: TRBJ1-1; DNA: TGTGCCACTATCAAGGGGGCTGAAGCTTTCTTT; CDR3: CATIKGAEAFF
V: TRBV28; D: NA; size: NA; J: TRBJ1-2; DNA: TGTGCCAGCAGTGTAGCGGACTATGGCTACACCTTC; CDR3: CASSVADYGYTF
V: TRBV28; D: NA; size: NA; J: TRBJ2-7; DNA: TGTGCCAGCAGTCCAAGTGCCTCTAGCTCCTACGAGCAGTACTTC; CDR3: CASSPSASSSYEQYF
V: TRBV7-9; D: TRBD1; size: NA; J: TRBJ1-3; DNA: TGTGCCAGCAGCCCTGCGACAGGGCCAGAAGGAAACACCATATATTTT; CDR3: CASSPATGPEGNTIYF
V: TRBV6-1; D: TRBD1; size: NA; J: TRBJ1-1; DNA: TGTGCCAGCAGTGCGGACAGGGGTAACACTGAAGCTTTCTTT; CDR3: CASSADRGNTEAFF
V: TRBV5-4; D: NA; size: NA; J: TRBJ2-7; DNA: TGTGCCAGCAGCTACCCGCAGGGGTCCTCCTACGAGCAGTACTTC; CDR3: CASSYPQGSSYEQYF
V: TRBV30; D: TRBD1; size: few; J: TRBJ1-3; DNA: TGTGCCTGGAGTTCCACAGGGGAGGCTGGAAACACCATATATTTT; CDR3: CAWSSTGEAGNTIYF
V: TRBV5-4; D: TRBD2; size: NA; J: TRBJ2-7; DNA: TGTGCCAGCAGCTTAGGGGGACTAGCGGGAGCCTACGAGCAGTACTTC; CDR3: CASSLGGLAGAYEQYF
V: TRBV9; D: TRBD2; size: NA; J: TRBJ2-1; DNA: TGTGCCAGCAGCGTAAGGACTAGCGGGAGTTTAGGTGAGCAGTTCTTC; CDR3: CASSVRTSGSLGEQFF
V: TRBV2; D: TRBD2; size: NA; J: TRBJ2-1; DNA: TGTGCCAGCAGTGGCTTTACTAGCGGGTCCTACAATGAGCAGTTCTTC; CDR3: CASSGFTSGSYNEQFF
V: TRBV6-5; D: TRBD1; size: few; J: TRBJ2-7; DNA: TGTGCCAGCAGCAGCCCTGGGACAGGGCCCTACGAGCAGTACTTC; CDR3: CASSSPGTGPYEQYF
V: TRBV6-5; D: NA; size: once; J: TRBJ1-2; DNA: TGTGCCAGCAGTTTAGAGTCCCCGGGGGGCTACACCTTC; CDR3: CASSLESPGGYTF
V: TRBV30; D: TRBD2; size: few; J: TRBJ2-2; DNA: TGTGCCTACTTAGCGGGAGAATACACCGGGGAGCTGTTTTTT; CDR3: CAYLAGEYTGELFF
V: TRBV7-2; D: NA; size: NA; J: TRBJ2-3; DNA: TGTGCCAGCAGCTCCTACACAGATACGCAGTATTTT; CDR3: CASSSYTDTQYF
V: TRBV5-4; D: NA; size: few; J: TRBJ1-4; DNA: TGTGCCAGCAGCTTAAGGGGGACCCGGTGGGATGAAAAACTGTTTTTT; CDR3: CASSLRGTRWDEKLFF
V: TRBV7-6; D: TRBD2; size: NA; J: TRBJ2-7; DNA: TGTGCCAGTACACTTAGCGGGAGGGCCCACGAGCAGTACTTC; CDR3: CASTLSGRAHEQYF
V: TRBV27; D: TRBD2; size: NA; J: TRBJ2-2; DNA: TGTGCCAGCAGGCCGGTACGGTCGGGAGGAATGACCGGGGAGCTGTTTTTT; CDR3: CASRPVRSGGMTGELFF
V: TRBV28; D: NA; size: NA; J: TRBJ2-1; DNA: TGTGCCAGCAGCTCCCCCGATGAAGTCAGTCGGTTCTTC; CDR3: CASSSPDEVSRFF
V: TRBV28; D: TRBD1; size: once; J: TRBJ1-4; DNA: TGTGCCACCAATAAACAGGGGGCGTTTTATGAAAAACTGTTTTTT; CDR3: CATNKQGAFYEKLFF
V: TRBV5-1; D: TRBD1; size: NA; J: TRBJ2-5; DNA: TGCGCCAGCAGCTTGGACAGGGGAGACCAAGAGACCCAGTACTTC; CDR3: CASSLDRGDQETQYF
V: TRBV30; D: NA; size: NA; J: TRBJ2-1; DNA: TGTGCCTGGAGCACCGGGACTCCCAATGAGCAGTTCTTC; CDR3: CAWSTGTPNEQFF
V: TRBV10-3; D: TRBD1; size: NA; J: TRBJ2-5; DNA: TGTGCCATCAGTCGGGACAGAAGGGGGACCCAGTACTTC; CDR3: CAISRDRRGTQYF
V: TRBV5-8; D: NA; size: NA; J: TRBJ2-1; DNA: TGTGCCAGCAGTCTCGGGAGTACTAGAATGAACAATGAGCAGTTCTTC; CDR3: CASSLGSTRMNNEQFF
V: TRBV18; D: TRBD1; size: many; J: TRBJ2-7; DNA: TGTGCCAGCGCCATGACAGGGGTAAGGGAGCAGTACTTC; CDR3: CASAMTGVREQYF
V: TRBV2; D: NA; size: NA; J: TRBJ2-5; DNA: TGTGCCAGCAGTGAGGGCCAGGGTTTGACCCAGTACTTC; CDR3: CASSEGQGLTQYF
V: TRBV19; D: NA; size: NA; J: TRBJ2-2; DNA: TGTGCCAGTAGAAACTACATATCTCCGGGGGAGCTGTTTTTT; CDR3: CASRNYISPGELFF
V: TRBV28; D: TRBD1; size: NA; J: TRBJ1-4; DNA: TGTGCCAGCAGTTTGGGACAGGTCAATGAGAAACTGTTTTTT; CDR3: CASSLGQVNEKLFF
V: TRBV10-3; D: NA; size: NA; J: TRBJ2-2; DNA: TGTGCCATCAGCCCCCAAGGGGGGGCGGGGGAGCTGTTTTTT; CDR3: CAISPQGGAGELFF
V: TRBV19; D: NA; size: NA; J: TRBJ1-1; DNA: TGTGCCAGTAGTATAGTGGGGGGCACTGAAGCTTTCTTT; CDR3: CASSIVGGTEAFF
V: TRBV27; D: TRBD2; size: once; J: TRBJ2-5; DNA: TGTGCCAGCAGTCAACGAGGGGGGACTAGCGGGAGGTTCGAGACCCAGTACTTC; CDR3: CASSQRGGTSGRFETQYF
V: TRBV21-1; D: NA; size: few; J: TRBJ2-5; DNA: TGTGCCAGCAGCAAAGTTGGGAGAGACAGGGGGGAGACCCAGTACTTC; CDR3: CASSKVGRDRGETQYF
V: TRBV9; D: TRBD1; size: NA; J: TRBJ2-7; DNA: TGTGCCAGCAGCGTAGGATACAGGGGGCAGAAATTACACTTC; CDR3: CASSVGYRGQKLHF
V: TRBV10-3; D: TRBD1; size: NA; J: TRBJ2-7; DNA: TGTGCCATCAGCGGAACTTCCGGGACAGGACCTTACGAGCAGTACTTC; CDR3: CAISGTSGTGPYEQYF
V: TRBV28; D: TRBD2; size: NA; J: TRBJ2-7; DNA: TGTGCCAGCAGTTTCTGGGACCTGGGCGGGAGCTCCTACGAGCAGTACTTC; CDR3: CASSFWDLGGSSYEQYF
V: TRBV6-5; D: TRBD2; size: once; J: TRBJ2-7; DNA: TGTGCCAGCAGCGCTACTAGCGGGAGATACCACGAGCAGTACTTC; CDR3: CASSATSGRYHEQYF
V: TRBV18; D: NA; size: few; J: TRBJ2-3; DNA: TGTGCCAGCTCACTGGGGCTTAGGCCTCAAACAGATACGCAGTATTTT; CDR3: CASSLGLRPQTDTQYF
V: TRBV28; D: NA; size: NA; J: TRBJ1-2; DNA: TGTGCCTCCTGGCAGGGGACCTTAAACTATGGCTACACCTTC; CDR3: CASWQGTLNYGYTF
V: TRBV4-2; D: NA; size: many; J: TRBJ1-2; DNA: TGTGCCAGCAGCCAGGCAGGTAGTTCCTATGGCTACACCTTC; CDR3: CASSQAGSSYGYTF
V: TRBV6-5; D: NA; size: NA; J: TRBJ2-1; DNA: TGTGCCAGCACCCCACGAGGGCGCTACAATGAGCAGTTCTTC; CDR3: CASTPRGRYNEQFF
V: TRBV2; D: NA; size: NA; J: TRBJ1-3; DNA: TGTGCCAGCACTGAACTCGGGGTAAACACCATATATTTT; CDR3: CASTELGVNTIYF
V: TRBV6-1; D: TRBD1; size: NA; J: TRBJ2-5; DNA: TGTGCCAGCAGACTGGACAGGGGTGGACAGACCCAGTACTTC; CDR3: CASRLDRGGQTQYF
V: TRBV7-2; D: NA; size: NA; J: TRBJ1-5; DNA: TGTGCCAGCAGCGTCCAGGGTCAGCCCCAGCATTTT; CDR3: CASSVQGQPQHF
V: TRBV6-5; D: NA; size: NA; J: TRBJ2-7; DNA: TGTGCCAGCAGTTACTCGAGAGTTTCGCTAAGATACGAGCAGTACTTC; CDR3: CASSYSRVSLRYEQYF
V: TRBV5-1; D: NA; size: NA; J: TRBJ2-5; DNA: TGCGCCAGCAGCTTCGGCCAAGAGACCCAGTACTTC; CDR3: CASSFGQETQYF